A selection of T cell receptor beta chains follows, all from one sample in a study of T cells after yellow fever vaccination. TCRdb ran MiXCR on the 5' RACE reads and lists one entry per CDR3 protein. Of 250,000 to 300,000 distinct CDR3 sequences in the sample, around 4.9% were seen once. This sample comprised CD4+ T cells sorted from PBMCs, obtained on the day of the yellow fever booster vaccination. The receptors were gathered from a man aged 18 to 29 who received the YFV17D yellow fever vaccine. CDR3s include the opening cysteine and the closing phenylalanine or tryptophan. D genes are given only for firm matches. A row's size may be missing; if present it is once, few, many or a size class.

v_gene	abundance	d_gene	j_gene	CDR3aa	CDR3nt
TRBV7-9	.	.	TRBJ1-4	CASSLGRDSIPTVANEKLFF	TGTGCCAGCAGCTTAGGTCGGGACTCGATACCTACCGTGGCTAATGAAAAACTGTTTTTT
TRBV20-1	.	.	TRBJ2-2	CSARDKTGELFF	TGCAGTGCTAGAGATAAGACCGGGGAGCTGTTTTTT
TRBV7-7	few	.	TRBJ2-2	CASSLEASWDSNTGELFF	TGTGCCAGCAGCTTAGAAGCCTCGTGGGACTCAAACACCGGGGAGCTGTTTTTT
TRBV19	.	.	TRBJ1-6	CASSRTGSSYNSPLHF	TGTGCCAGTAGCAGAACAGGGAGCTCCTATAATTCACCCCTCCACTTT
TRBV29-1	few	TRBD1	TRBJ2-3	CSVGRGTGGTDTQYF	TGCAGCGTCGGCAGGGGGACAGGGGGGACAGATACGCAGTATTTT
TRBV12-3/TRBV12-4	.	TRBD1	TRBJ1-3	CASSLGGQGGTIYF	TGTGCCAGCAGTTTAGGGGGACAGGGAGGCACCATATATTTT
TRBV15	few	.	TRBJ1-5	CATSRDWRPSQPQHF	TGTGCCACCAGCAGAGATTGGAGACCAAGTCAGCCCCAGCATTTT
TRBV19	.	TRBD1	TRBJ1-1	CASSDRVNTEAFF	TGTGCCAGTAGTGACAGGGTTAACACTGAAGCTTTCTTT
TRBV6-2/TRBV6-3	few	.	TRBJ1-5	CASQGTARNQPQHF	TGTGCCAGTCAAGGAACAGCAAGAAATCAGCCCCAGCATTTT
TRBV28	few	.	TRBJ1-4	CASRPGEVEKLFF	TGTGCCAGCCGCCCAGGGGAGGTAGAAAAACTGTTTTTT
TRBV19	many	.	TRBJ1-2	CASSQVQDGYTF	TGTGCCAGTAGTCAAGTACAGGATGGCTACACCTTC
TRBV28	many	TRBD1	TRBJ1-1	CASSTGGAENTEAFF	TGTGCCAGCAGCACAGGGGGCGCCGAGAACACTGAAGCTTTCTTT
TRBV5-6	few	TRBD2	TRBJ2-1	CASSFGSGAYSYNEQFF	TGTGCCAGCAGCTTTGGGAGCGGGGCCTACTCCTACAATGAGCAGTTCTTC
TRBV5-1	many	.	TRBJ2-3	CASSFGGAATDTQYF	TGCGCCAGCAGCTTCGGAGGGGCAGCCACAGATACGCAGTATTTT
TRBV18	many	.	TRBJ1-4	CASSPQGKGEKLFF	TGTGCCAGCTCACCACAGGGGAAAGGAGAAAAACTGTTTTTT
TRBV5-1	.	.	TRBJ2-2	CASSLMTTNTGELFF	TGCGCCAGCAGCTTGATGACTACAAACACCGGGGAGCTGTTTTTT
TRBV5-1	many	.	TRBJ2-7	CASSEGSLSYEQYF	TGCGCCAGCAGCGAGGGATCCCTCTCCTACGAGCAGTACTTC
TRBV20-1	many	TRBD2	TRBJ2-7	CSAREGTTSYEQYF	TGCAGTGCTAGAGAAGGGACTACCTCCTACGAGCAGTACTTC
TRBV18	few	.	TRBJ1-5	CASSRNRESEPQHF	TGTGCCAGCTCACGAAACAGGGAATCGGAGCCCCAGCATTTT
TRBV7-3	few	TRBD1	TRBJ1-1	CASSQGQANTEAFF	TGTGCCAGCAGCCAGGGACAGGCGAACACTGAAGCTTTCTTT
TRBV25-1	.	TRBD1	TRBJ2-3	CASSVNRGSTDTQYF	TGTGCCAGCAGTGTAAACAGGGGATCCACAGATACGCAGTATTTT
TRBV7-2	few	.	TRBJ2-3	CASSPSPTASTDTQYF	TGTGCCAGCAGCCCCTCCCCGACAGCAAGCACAGATACGCAGTATTTT